The 6 T cell receptor beta chains in this list originate from one sample, sequenced in a study of T-cell reconstitution after alpha-beta-depleted transplantation in children. Unique molecular identifiers featured in how the TCRbeta library was prepared. TCRdb itself ran the PCR reads through MiXCR, one entry per CDR3 protein. The data contain 200,000 to 250,000 distinct CDR3 sequences, about 9.6% of them seen just once; the ten biggest clones take up approximately 5%. Source: PBMCs from the stem cell graft donor, taken from the stem cell graft. Receptors originate from a human donor who donated a stem cell graft to a child with SCID.

This clonotype was found many times. This chain links TRBV28 with TRBJ2-7; D remains ambiguous. Trimming pared 4 bases from V and 0 bases from J, leaving 16 bases between. The germline V gene has CDR1 MDHEN and CDR2 SYDVKM. This CDR3 has 16 amino acids. CDR3 in amino acids: CASSSDADSLSYEQYF. The CDR3 nucleotides read TGTGCCAGCAGTTCTGATGCAGACTCCCTCTCCTACGAGCAGTACTTC.

Ten or more counts support this clonotype. The rearrangement links TRBV12-3 or TRBV12-4 to TRBJ1-1; TRBD1 aligns across 10 bases. This CDR3 is 15 amino acids long. V lost 2 bases, J lost 5 bases, and 5 bases stayed unmatched. The CDR3 loop reads CASSLRDRGSTEAFF. In DNA, the CDR3 is TGTGCCAGCAGTTTAAGGGACAGGGGATCTACTGAAGCTTTCTTT.

In this sample, this clonotype turned up many times. The chain joins TRBV20-1 to TRBJ1-5, with D tentatively TRBD1 (6 bases). The germline gives CDR1 DFQATT, CDR2 SNEGSKA (reference sequence). This CDR3 has 16 amino acids. Between the trimmed V and J ends, which lost 0 bases and 9 bases, there was a span of 21 bases. CDR3 in DNA: TGCAGTGCTAGAGAAGCTGGCAGGGAGGGACATCGGCCCCAGCATTTT. Translation gives CSAREAGREGHRPQHF.

The V call is TRBV7-4, the J call TRBJ2-3, with 9 bases lining up with TRBD2. CDR3 length: 19 amino acids. J gave up 0 bases and V 8 bases, and 18 bases lay outside the gene matches. Germline V gives CDR1 SGHVT, CDR2 SQSDAQ. The CDR3 sequence is CASCWQISGGLASTDTQYF. Written as DNA, the CDR3 is TGTGCCAGCTGCTGGCAGATCAGCGGGGGGCTAGCTAGCACAGATACGCAGTATTTT.

This clonotype occurred many times. The genes are TRBV5-1 and TRBJ2-1; the D gene is possibly TRBD1 (6 bases). This CDR3 comprises 15 residues. V shed 5 bases and J shed 9 bases, with 21 bases lying between them. Germline-derived CDR1 and CDR2 are SGHRS and YFSETQ. Here the CDR3 reads CASRGTGIENGEQFF. DNA for the CDR3: TGCGCCAGCAGGGGCACAGGGATTGAGAATGGTGAGCAGTTCTTC.

This clonotype appeared many times. V gene TRBV7-9 combines with J gene TRBJ2-5, with TRBD2 identical over 10 bases. This CDR3 comprises 15 residues. V lost 5 bases and J lost 1; bases outside the gene matches: 4. CDR1 SEHNR and CDR2 FQNEAQ come from the germline V gene (reference sequence). The CDR3 reads CASSTGLAFQETQYF. In nucleotides, the CDR3 is TGTGCCAGCAGCACGGGACTAGCGTTCCAAGAGACCCAGTACTTC.